This entry lists 26 T cell receptor beta chains sequenced from one sample in a study of blood T cells in healthy people across ages. Next came a second PCR, run for about 7 to 12 cycles, which used a sample-barcoded 5' primer along with a J-beta primer mix. Each CDR3 protein gets one entry after TCRdb re-called the 5' RACE reads with MiXCR. The sample yields approximately 780,000 distinct CDR3 sequences, roughly 24% seen once. These sequences were also reported in another study, on T cells of mothers and their children.

The specimen sequenced was blood. Every receptor here comes from a boy aged 10-17 years in good health.

V usage is TRBV2 and J usage is TRBJ2-4; either TRBD1 or TRBD2 may supply D (5 bases each). Germline CDR1 SNHLY, CDR2 FYNNEI. This CDR3 has 15 amino acids. Trimming took 7 bases from V and 9 from J, leaving 22 bases between them. CDR3 sequence (DNA): TGTGCCAGCACCAAATACGGGACGCTGTCTGGCATTCAGTACTTC. Protein sequence: CASTKYGTLSGIQYF. The complete variable domain, with remaining parts taken from reference TRBV2 and TRBJ2-4, reads EPEVTQTPSHQVTQMGQEVILRCVPISNHLYFYWYRQILGQKVEFLVSFYNNEISEKSEIFDDQFSVERPDGSNFTLKIRSTKLEDSAMYFCASTKYGTLSGIQYFGAGTRLSVL.

This clonotype turned up a few times. The rearrangement joins TRBV24-1 to TRBJ1-5, with 10 positions matching TRBD1. CDR1 and CDR2 from the germline V gene are KGHDR and SFDVKD. This CDR3 is built from 16 residues. J lost 2 bases, V lost 5 bases, and 5 bases had no gene match. The chain's CDR3 is CATSVGQGGGNQPQHF. The CDR3 DNA is TGTGCCACCAGTGTTGGACAGGGGGGGGGCAATCAGCCCCAGCATTTT.

V is TRBV29-1 and J is TRBJ1-2; D is unresolved. This CDR3 contains 14 residues. V was shortened by 6 bases and J by 3 bases, with 17 bases between the two germline ends. From germline, CDR1 is SQVTM and CDR2 ANQGSEA. In DNA form, the CDR3 reads TGCAGCGTAGCAGGAAGGAGGGCCCACTATGGCTACACCTTC. Translated: CSVAGRRAHYGYTF.

This clonotype was counted between two and nine times. The V and J genes are TRBV5-1 and TRBJ2-6, with a tentative D call TRBD1 (6 bases). This CDR3 is built from 18 residues. The germline V and J ends were trimmed by 7 bases and 2 bases, with 22 bases remaining between them. Germline V lookup: CDR1 SGHRS, CDR2 YFSETQ. The CDR3 loop is CASESGVVTFAGANVLTF. DNA of the CDR3: TGCGCCAGCGAGTCAGGGGTGGTTACATTCGCTGGGGCCAACGTCCTGACTTTC. The full variable domain, rest sourced from reference TRBV5-1 and TRBJ2-6, is KAGVTQTPRYLIKTRGQQVTLSCSPISGHRSVSWYQQTPGQGLQFLFEYFSETQRNKGNFPGRFSGRQFSNSRSEMNVSTLELGDSALYLCASESGVVTFAGANVLTFGAGSRLTVL.

The chain is built from TRBV12-3 or TRBV12-4 and TRBJ1-2; D is possibly TRBD1 (5 bases). There are 13 residues in the CDR3. The ends were cut back, 3 bases at V and 8 bases at J, with 13 bases in the middle. DNA for the CDR3: TGTGCCAGCAGTTTGTTCGGGGGAGGAGGCTACACCTTC. It translates to CASSLFGGGGYTF.

CDR3: CASSTGTGKEQYF. CDR3 bases: TGTGCCAGCAGCACCGGGACAGGGAAGGAGCAGTACTTC. V and J are TRBV5-5 and TRBJ2-7, with TRBD1 matching over 9 bases. The V gene end was trimmed by 4 bases and the J gene end by 7 bases; junction bases not matched to a gene: 6. This CDR3 spans 13 amino acids. Germline-derived CDR1 and CDR2 are SGHKS and YYEKEE (reference sequence).

The J gene is TRBJ2-1, the V gene TRBV20-1, with 7 nucleotides matching TRBD2. V was clipped by 7 bases and J by 2 bases; unmatched bases: 8. The CDR3 is 14 residues long. The germline V gene encodes CDR1 DFQATT and CDR2 SNEGSKA (reference sequence). This chain's CDR3 is CSGPWGGPYNEQFF. The CDR3 region has the DNA TGCAGTGGACCTTGGGGGGGACCCTACAATGAGCAGTTCTTC.

The V gene is TRBV6-2 or TRBV6-3, the J gene TRBJ2-1; the match to TRBD1 covers 7 bases. V gave up 5 bases and J gave up 2 bases; unmatched junction bases: 9. This CDR3 has 16 amino acids. CDR1 and CDR2 from the germline V gene are MNHEY and SVGEGT. The CDR3: CASSNGVQGPYNEQFF. The CDR3 DNA follows: TGTGCCAGCAGTAATGGAGTACAGGGGCCCTACAATGAGCAGTTCTTC.

This clonotype was detected a few times. The chain's CDR3 is CASSQSRDRAEQYF. The CDR3, as DNA: TGTGCCAGCAGTCAATCCCGGGACAGGGCCGAGCAGTACTTC. The chain employs TRBV28 and TRBJ2-7; 9 nucleotides agree with TRBD1. The CDR3 is 14 amino acids. The J segment lost 6 bases and the V segment lost 5 bases, leaving 8 bases of the junction unmatched. The germline V gene has CDR1 MDHEN and CDR2 SYDVKM.

The chain is built from TRBV5-1 and TRBJ2-5; perhaps TRBD2 as D (5 bases). V was cut by 0 bases and J by 5 bases, with 17 bases left in between. Germline lookup yields CDR1 SGHRS and CDR2 YFSETQ. The CDR3 runs 16 residues. CDR3 region: CASSLEARGSRETQYF. CDR3 nucleotide sequence: TGCGCCAGCAGCTTGGAGGCCCGGGGATCGCGCGAGACCCAGTACTTC.

The chain has TRBV9 and TRBJ2-1; no clear D. The V and J ends lost 1 base and 2 bases respectively, with 10 bases between them. The germline gives CDR1 SGDLS, CDR2 YYNGEE. This CDR3 has 15 amino acids. The CDR3 DNA reads TGTGCCAGCAGCGTAAGACGCGCGACCTACAATGAGCAGTTCTTC. Translating gives CASSVRRATYNEQFF.

This chain uses TRBV6-5 with TRBJ1-1, with D possibly matching TRBD1 (5 bases). V lost 2 bases and J 4 bases, leaving 8 bases between the germline ends. This CDR3 spans 13 amino acids. Looked up from germline, CDR1 is MNHEY and CDR2 is SVGAGI. DNA for the CDR3: TGTGCCAGCAGTTACGAAAGGGGCACTGAAGCTTTCTTT. Residues: CASSYERGTEAFF.

The chain combines TRBV10-1 with TRBJ2-5; no firm D call. Trimming pared 4 bases from V and 4 bases from J, leaving 10 bases between. The germline V gene encodes CDR1 WNHNN and CDR2 SYGVQD (reference sequence). The CDR3 has 13 residues. The DNA for the CDR3 is TGCGCCAGCAGTGTGTCCACCCTAGAGACCCAGTACTTC. It specifies CASSVSTLETQYF.

The rearrangement links TRBV5-1 to TRBJ2-2; D is ambiguous. Trimming cost V 0 bases and J 4 bases, with 10 bases left between them. The germline gives CDR1 SGHRS, CDR2 YFSETQ. The CDR3 is 15 residues long. The CDR3 is CASSLEPLSTGELFF. CDR3 nucleotides: TGCGCCAGCAGCTTGGAACCTCTCAGCACCGGGGAGCTGTTTTTT.

The genes are TRBV4-2 and TRBJ2-5, with 11 bases aligning to TRBD2. Germline CDR1 is LGHNA and CDR2 is YNFKEQ. The length of the CDR3 is 17 residues. The J segment lost 1 base and the V segment lost 1 base, leaving 5 bases of the junction unmatched. The CDR3 sequence is CASSQGAGTSGQETQYF. The CDR3 coding sequence is TGTGCCAGCAGCCAAGGGGCCGGGACTAGCGGCCAAGAGACCCAGTACTTC.

This clonotype was seen more than once but under ten times. The genes are TRBV5-1 and TRBJ2-4, with 7 bases matching TRBD1. Germline CDR1 and CDR2: SGHRS and YFSETQ. Trimming at V came to 1 base and at J to 4 bases, leaving 8 bases not matched to a gene. The CDR3 totals 16 residues. The CDR3 coding sequence is TGCGCCAGCAGCTTGAGGTTTCGACAGGGAAAAAACATTCAGTACTTC. It yields the protein CASSLRFRQGKNIQYF. The entire variable domain, with the rest obtained from reference TRBV5-1 and TRBJ2-4, is as follows: KAGVTQTPRYLIKTRGQQVTLSCSPISGHRSVSWYQQTPGQGLQFLFEYFSETQRNKGNFPGRFSGRQFSNSRSEMNVSTLELGDSALYLCASSLRFRQGKNIQYFGAGTRLSVL.

The gene calls are TRBV28 and TRBJ1-4, with D possibly matching TRBD1 (5 bases). V was pared by 11 bases and J by 2 bases, with 18 bases between. CDR3 length: 15 amino acids. Per the germline V gene, CDR1 is MDHEN and CDR2 is SYDVKM. The CDR3, as DNA: TGTGCCGCCAGGACAAGGGGAGGGACTAATGAAAAACTGTTTTTT. Its protein is CAARTRGGTNEKLFF.

V is TRBV24-1 and J is TRBJ1-2; D perhaps matches TRBD1 (5 bases). The germline V gene has CDR1 KGHDR and CDR2 SFDVKD. The CDR3 spans 17 residues. Trimming left V 0 bases short and J 2 bases short, with 15 bases between. This CDR3 is CATSDLRDPKANYGYTF. The CDR3 DNA reads TGTGCCACCAGTGATTTGAGGGACCCCAAGGCGAACTATGGCTACACCTTC.

This clonotype was seen only a few times. The DNA of the CDR3 is TGTGCCAGCAGAACAGGGGGGGAAAGACAGCCCCAGCATTTT. Encoded protein: CASRTGGERQPQHF. The rearrangement uses TRBV6-5 and TRBJ1-5; 8 bases are shared with TRBD1. Trimming at V came to 6 bases and at J to 7 bases, leaving 8 bases not matched to a gene. This CDR3 is 14 amino acids long. Germline CDR1 reads MNHEY; CDR2 reads SVGAGI.

This clonotype was detected only a few times. The V gene is TRBV6-5, the J gene TRBJ1-1, with D unresolved. There are 15 residues in the CDR3. The V end was cut by 2 bases, the J end by 1 base, with 11 bases between. Germline V gene data show CDR1 as MNHEY and CDR2 as SVGAGI. This CDR3 reads CASSYTGNRNTEAFF. The DNA for the CDR3 is TGTGCCAGCAGTTACACGGGTAATAGGAACACTGAAGCTTTCTTT.

The V call is TRBV5-1, the J call TRBJ2-5; 8 nucleotides agree with TRBD2. CDR1 is SGHRS, CDR2 YFSETQ, per germline. This CDR3 has 14 amino acids. Trimming at V came to 5 bases and at J to 5 bases, leaving 8 bases not matched to a gene. CDR3 DNA: TGCGCCAGCAGTCGGAGGACTAGCCGGGAGACCCAGTACTTC. As protein: CASSRRTSRETQYF. The whole variable domain, remainder taken from reference TRBV5-1 and TRBJ2-5, is KAGVTQTPRYLIKTRGQQVTLSCSPISGHRSVSWYQQTPGQGLQFLFEYFSETQRNKGNFPGRFSGRQFSNSRSEMNVSTLELGDSALYLCASSRRTSRETQYFGPGTRLLVL.

The chain is built from TRBV10-2 and TRBJ2-7, with TRBD1 matching 10 bases. The CDR3 totals 14 residues. The germline V gene encodes CDR1 WSHSY and CDR2 SAAADI. The J segment lost 5 bases and the V segment lost 4 bases, leaving 5 bases of the junction unmatched. The CDR3 region has the DNA TGCGCCAGCAGTGGGCGACAGGGGGCCCACGAGCAGTACTTC. Protein sequence: CASSGRQGAHEQYF.

This clonotype was seen a single time. The rearrangement links TRBV14 to TRBJ2-1, with D tentatively TRBD2 (6 bases). This CDR3 region has 14 residues. V was pared by 1 base and J by 10 bases, with 14 bases between. Germline-derived CDR1 and CDR2 are SGHDN and FVKESK. The CDR3 sequence is CASSQVDGRGEQFF. In nucleotides, the CDR3 is TGTGCCAGCAGCCAAGTGGACGGGAGAGGGGAGCAGTTCTTC.

This chain uses TRBV6-6 with TRBJ2-1; D might be TRBD2 (5 bases). Per germline, CDR1 MNHNY and CDR2 SVGAGI (reference sequence). This CDR3 has 14 amino acids. Trimming removed 8 bases at V and 7 bases at J, with 18 bases between. The CDR3 reads CASLQDSTDNEQFF. DNA of the CDR3: TGTGCCAGCCTCCAGGACTCGACTGATAATGAGCAGTTCTTC.

This clonotype was counted a few times. This chain connects TRBV28 to TRBJ2-1; 9 bases line up with TRBD1. The V and J ends lost 4 bases and 3 bases, in that order; junction bases with no gene match: 4. Looked up from germline, CDR1 is MDHEN and CDR2 is SYDVKM. The CDR3 is made up of 15 amino acids. The CDR3 reads CASSSVGQGYNEQFF. CDR3 bases: TGTGCCAGCAGTTCCGTGGGACAGGGCTACAATGAGCAGTTCTTC.

This clonotype came up a few times. The rearrangement joins TRBV25-1 to TRBJ2-7, with 11 bases lining up with TRBD2. J gave up 2 bases and V 4 bases, and 4 bases lay outside the gene matches. The V gene's germline CDR1 is MGHDK and CDR2 SYGVNS. This CDR3 is built from 15 residues. CDR3 protein: CASSAIAGGPYEQYF. CDR3 coding DNA: TGTGCCAGCAGTGCAATAGCGGGGGGGCCCTACGAGCAGTACTTC.